Presented here are 23 T cell receptor beta chains from one specimen sequenced in a study of T cells in women clearing cervical HPV infection. TCRdb keeps only in-frame clones here, not all; method: immunoSEQ multiplex PCR. The table lists fewer than 35,000 clones, with around 3% in the top ten. Sequencing input: blood buffy coat. These receptors all come from a woman aged 18-70 years with a cervical HPV16 infection that either progressed to CIN3+ or cleared (not recorded which).

Concerning this clone itself: The read is 3 residues too short to cover the CDR3 end, so that end is filled in from the germline J gene. The gene calls are TRBV20-1 and TRBJ2-3; 12 nucleotides agree with TRBD2. The CDR3 has 18 residues. With V trimmed by 1 base and J by 5 bases, 13 bases remained unmatched. Germline values: CDR1 DFQATT, CDR2 SNEGSKA (reference sequence). The CDR3 loop is CSARVILGTSGSRDTQYF. The CDR3 bases that were read are TGCAGTGCTAGAGTTATACTCGGGACTAGCGGGTCCAGAGATACG.

As concerns this clone: The CDR3 goes on 3 residues after the read ends, and that part is filled in from the germline J gene. The sample carries other DNA sequences with the same CDR3. The chain recombines TRBV14 with TRBJ1-2; tentative D call: TRBD1 (5 bases). CDR3 length: 12 amino acids. V was pared by 5 bases and J by 5 bases, with 9 bases between. The germline V gene has CDR1 SGHDN and CDR2 FVKESK. The CDR3 bases that were read are TGTGCCAGCAGCAGGGGCGCATATGGC. This codes for CASSRGAYG. The CDR3 in full is CASSRGAYGYTF.

On this clone: The read finishes 3 residues shy of the CDR3 end, and the germline J gene is used to complete it. The chain combines TRBV10-3 with TRBJ1-2; maybe TRBD1 (6 bases). CDR3 length: 15 residues. Germline values: CDR1 ENHRY, CDR2 SYGVKD. The part of the CDR3 DNA that was read is TGTGCCATCAGTGAGTCATTGGCCACAGGGTTGGGC. Its protein is CAISESLATGLG. Given in full, the CDR3 is CAISESLATGLGYTF.

About this clone: The read ends 3 residues early relative to the CDR3; the germline J gene fills the gap. This rearrangement joins TRBV5-1 to TRBJ2-1; the match to TRBD2 covers 11 bases. With V trimmed by 3 bases and J by 0 bases, 2 bases remained unmatched. Germline V gene lookup returns CDR1 SGHRS and CDR2 YFSETQ. The CDR3 length is 16 residues. The CDR3 protein is CASSWTSGPSYNEQFF. CDR3 DNA (partial): TGCGCCAGCAGCTGGACTAGCGGGCCCTCCTACAATGAG.

Comment on this clone: Read data end 3 residues before the CDR3 end; the end is taken from the germline J gene. V and J are TRBV28 and TRBJ2-4; TRBD2 agrees at 11 bases. The CDR3 totals 14 residues. From germline, CDR1 is MDHEN and CDR2 SYDVKM. CDR3 protein: CASSFNPLAGVQYF. CDR3 DNA (partial): TGTGCCAGCAGCTTCAACCCACTAGCGGGGGTT. Variable domain in full (rest from reference TRBV28 and TRBJ2-4): DVKVTQSSRYLVKRTGEKVFLECVQDMDHENMFWYRQDPGLGLRLIYFSYDVKMKEKGDIPEGYSVSREKKERFSLILESASTNQTSMYLCASSFNPLAGVQYFGAGTRLSVL.

On this clone itself: The read terminates 3 residues ahead of where the CDR3 ends, so the germline J gene completes it. The genes are TRBV5-1 and TRBJ1-1, with D perhaps matching TRBD1 (6 bases). This CDR3 has 15 amino acids. The germline V and J ends were trimmed by 3 bases and 0 bases, with 12 bases remaining between them. Germline V gene lookup returns CDR1 SGHRS and CDR2 YFSETQ. Partial CDR3 DNA: TGCGCCAGCAGCTCCCCGACAGGCCTGAACACTGAA. Translation: CASSSPTGLNTE. In full, the CDR3 reads CASSSPTGLNTEAFF.

A note on this clone: The read is 3 residues too short to cover the CDR3 end, so that end is filled in from the germline J gene. The chain joins TRBV6-1 to TRBJ2-1, with 7 bases that match TRBD1. Trimming removed 2 bases from V and 3 bases from J; junction bases left unmatched: 4. The CDR3 loop spans 15 amino acids. CDR1 and CDR2 from the germline V gene are MNHNS and SASEGT. The CDR3 loop reads CASSETNRGYNEQFF. Incomplete CDR3 DNA: TGTGCCAGCAGTGAAACGAACAGGGGCTACAATGAG.

To note about this clone: The read gets to within 3 residues of the CDR3 end, and the germline J gene fills in the rest. V gene TRBV2 combines with J gene TRBJ2-7; the D gene could be TRBD1 or TRBD2 (6 bases each). V lost 3 bases and J 5 bases, leaving 17 bases between the germline ends. CDR1 is SNHLY and CDR2 is FYNNEI in the germline V gene. CDR3 length: 15 residues. The chain's CDR3 is CASSERRGSVHEQYF. CDR3 bases read: TGTGCCAGCAGTGAGAGGAGGGGGAGCGTCCACGAG. The complete variable domain, with remaining parts taken from reference TRBV2 and TRBJ2-7, reads EPEVTQTPSHQVTQMGQEVILRCVPISNHLYFYWYRQILGQKVEFLVSFYNNEISEKSEIFDDQFSVERPDGSNFTLKIRSTKLEDSAMYFCASSERRGSVHEQYFGPGTRLTVT.

As concerns this clone: The CDR3 extends 3 residues past the end of the read, so its final part is completed from the germline J gene. V and J are TRBV5-1 and TRBJ1-2; no clear D. This CDR3 is built from 14 residues. Trimming removed 0 bases at V and 4 bases at J, with 10 bases between. The germline V gene has CDR1 SGHRS and CDR2 YFSETQ. CDR3 loop: CASSLEWQSYGYTF. Partial CDR3 DNA: TGCGCCAGCAGCTTGGAATGGCAGTCCTATGGC. Full variable domain (outside the CDR3, taken from reference TRBV5-1 and TRBJ1-2): KAGVTQTPRYLIKTRGQQVTLSCSPISGHRSVSWYQQTPGQGLQFLFEYFSETQRNKGNFPGRFSGRQFSNSRSEMNVSTLELGDSALYLCASSLEWQSYGYTFGSGTRLTVV.

A word on this clone: The read ends 3 residues before the CDR3 terminus; that terminus is restored from the germline J gene. The chain joins TRBV28 to TRBJ2-3; TRBD1 matches at 7 bases. After removal of 6 bases from V and 8 bases from J, the junction contained 11 bases not matched to a gene. The germline V gene encodes CDR1 MDHEN and CDR2 SYDVKM. This CDR3 is built from 14 residues. The part of the CDR3 DNA that was read is TGTGCCAGCAGCCCACGACAGGGTGGCGTTACG. Translation: CASSPRQGGVT. The entire CDR3 sequence reads CASSPRQGGVTQYF.

The CDR3 loop reads CSARAGPTNEKLFF. The CDR3 DNA, read in part, is TGCAGTGCTAGAGCAGGGCCAACTAATGAAAAG. The gene calls are TRBV20-1 and TRBJ2-2, with a possible D match to TRBD1 (5 bases). The read comes to an end 3 residues before the CDR3 does, leaving the germline J gene to fill in the end. This CDR3 is 14 amino acids long. Germline V gene sequence: CDR1 DFQATT, CDR2 SNEGSKA (reference sequence).

With regard to this clone: The sequenced fragment ends 3 residues before the CDR3 boundary, so the rest is inferred from the germline J gene. The chain carries TRBV20-1 and TRBJ2-2, with D possibly being TRBD1 (5 bases). Germline CDR1 and CDR2: DFQATT and SNEGSKA (reference sequence). CDR3 length: 17 residues. The sequenced part of the CDR3 DNA is TGCAGTGCTAGTAGTCAGGGTTTAGGCTCCTATAATTCACCG. Translating it yields CSASSQGLGSYNSP. The whole CDR3 protein is CSASSQGLGSYNSPLFF.

A note on this clone: Read data end 3 residues before the CDR3 end; the end is taken from the germline J gene. The chain recombines TRBV12-3 or TRBV12-4 with TRBJ1-3; D remains ambiguous. The CDR3 has 15 amino acids. V lost 7 bases, J lost 0 bases, and 13 bases lay in between. CDR3: CASTLVTSSGNTIYF. Incomplete CDR3 DNA: TGTGCCAGCACATTAGTAACGAGCTCTGGAAACACC.

Points on this clone: The read terminates 3 residues ahead of where the CDR3 ends, so the germline J gene completes it. V and J are TRBV11-3 and TRBJ1-1, with 7 positions matching TRBD1. CDR3 length: 14 amino acids. In germline, CDR1 is SGHNT, CDR2 YENEEA. J was trimmed by 4 bases and V by 5 bases; bases with no gene match: 7. CDR3 residues: CASSPGGSGTEAFF. The covered CDR3 bases are TGTGCCAGCAGCCCAGGGGGTTCGGGCACTGAA.

Comment on this clone: An end of the junction does not agree with germline; a read error may underlie this. The read ends 3 residues shy of where the CDR3 ends; the end is completed using the germline J gene. The chain joins TRBV7-7 to TRBJ2-5, with 9 bases matching TRBD1. Germline lookup yields CDR1 SSHAT and CDR2 FNYEAQ (reference sequence). There are 14 residues in the CDR3. CDR3 loop: CASSPTGGGETQYF. CDR3 DNA, as far as it was read: TGTGCTAGCAGCCCCACAGGGGGCGGGGAGACC.

Notes on this clone: The read ends 3 residues early relative to the CDR3; the germline J gene fills the gap. The chain joins TRBV7-6 to TRBJ1-2, with D possibly matching TRBD1 (5 bases). CDR1 and CDR2 from the germline V gene are SGHVS and FNYEAQ. This CDR3 contains 13 residues. Partial CDR3 DNA: TGTGCCAGCAGCTTGTATCAGGGTTTGGAC. It translates to CASSLYQGLD. The entire CDR3 sequence reads CASSLYQGLDYTF.

As concerns this clone: The CDR3 end lies 3 residues beyond the end of the read and is filled in from the germline J gene. This rearrangement joins TRBV2 to TRBJ1-2; D is unresolved. CDR1 is SNHLY, CDR2 FYNNEI, per germline. CDR3 length equals 13 residues. V was pared by 6 bases and J by 7 bases, with 15 bases between. The CDR3 reads CASRSQARVGYTF. CDR3 bases read: TGTGCCAGCAGAAGCCAAGCCCGCGTTGGC. Drawing the rest from reference TRBV2 and TRBJ1-2, the complete variable domain is EPEVTQTPSHQVTQMGQEVILRCVPISNHLYFYWYRQILGQKVEFLVSFYNNEISEKSEIFDDQFSVERPDGSNFTLKIRSTKLEDSAMYFCASRSQARVGYTFGSGTRLTVV.

Comments on this clone: The read falls 3 residues short of the CDR3 end, and the missing part is taken from the germline J gene. The chain employs TRBV20-1 and TRBJ2-2, with D unresolved. In germline, CDR1 is DFQATT, CDR2 SNEGSKA (reference sequence). The V gene lost 8 bases and the J gene lost 3 bases, with 10 bases spanning the gap. CDR3 size: 12 residues. The CDR3 spells CSYSRDTGELFF. CDR3 DNA, as far as it was read: TGCAGTTACAGTAGGGACACCGGGGAG.

Of note for this clone: The read finishes 3 residues shy of the CDR3 end, and the germline J gene is used to complete it. V and J are TRBV18 and TRBJ2-1; D is undetermined. Per germline, CDR1 KGHSH and CDR2 LQKENI. With 3 bases removed from V and 9 bases from J, the gap between germline ends came to 12 bases. This CDR3 spans 13 amino acids. The DNA read from the CDR3 is TGTGCCAGCTCACCCAACCTGTCCGGTGAG. Amino acids: CASSPNLSGE. The whole CDR3 reads CASSPNLSGEQFF.

With respect to this clone: The read ends 3 residues before the CDR3 terminus; that terminus is restored from the germline J gene. This sequence joins TRBV5-1 and TRBJ2-7, with a tentative D call TRBD1 (6 bases). V lost 4 bases, J lost 2 bases, and 13 bases lay in between. CDR3 length: 14 residues. Germline CDR1 is SGHRS and CDR2 is YFSETQ. The DNA read from the CDR3 is TGCGCCAGCAGCCCTCGGACAGAGCCCTACGAG. It translates to CASSPRTEPYE. The complete CDR3 protein is CASSPRTEPYEQYF.

With regard to this clone: The read ends 3 residues shy of where the CDR3 ends; the end is completed using the germline J gene. The chain joins TRBV20-1 to TRBJ2-6, with D maybe TRBD1 (5 bases). The CDR3 covers 20 residues. Germline CDR1 DFQATT, CDR2 SNEGSKA (reference sequence). The germline V and J ends were trimmed by 3 bases and 0 bases, with 24 bases remaining between them. The chain's CDR3 is CSARDEGRGGVPSGANVLTF. Incomplete CDR3 DNA: TGCAGTGCTAGGGATGAAGGAAGGGGTGGAGTACCCTCTGGGGCCAACGTC.

Notes on this clone: The CDR3 end lies 3 residues beyond the end of the read and is filled in from the germline J gene. The chain employs TRBV20-1 and TRBJ1-4; 8 bases are shared with TRBD1. The CDR3 totals 16 residues. The V gene end was trimmed by 0 bases and the J gene end by 7 bases; junction bases not matched to a gene: 10. The V gene's germline CDR1 is DFQATT and CDR2 SNEGSKA (reference sequence). CDR3 loop: CSARDNRATGVEKLFF. Partial CDR3 DNA: TGCAGTGCTAGAGATAATCGGGCGACAGGGGTTGAAAAA.

Comments on this clone: The missing CDR3 end, 3 residues past where the read stops, is filled in from the germline J gene. The V and J genes are TRBV20-1 and TRBJ1-1, with 7 bases lining up with TRBD1. The CDR3 has 13 amino acids. From germline, CDR1 is DFQATT and CDR2 SNEGSKA (reference sequence). CDR3 sequence: CSAREDRPRVAFF. CDR3 DNA (partial): TGCAGTGCTAGAGAGGACAGGCCTCGTGTG.